This T cell receptor (beta chain) was retrieved from a study of CD8+CD57+ T cells in acquired aplastic anemia. The CDR3 length is 15 residues. CDR1 SNHLY and CDR2 FYNNEI come from the germline V gene. V shed 8 bases and J 10 bases; nucleotides not matched to a gene: 12. CD8+CD57+ cell expansion had been shown by flow cytometry in patients chosen for sequencing. TCR beta VDJ and CDR3 profiling used genomic DNA as template. TCRdb passed the reads through MiXCR, listing each CDR3 protein once. Seen here are 150,000 to 200,000 distinct CDR3 sequences, roughly half observed once, and the top ten hold over 7.5%.

The TCR sequence derives from a human donor with aplastic anemia. Sequencing was performed on sorted CD4+, CD8+, or CD8+CD57+ T cells (not recorded which) from PBMCs. This chain links TRBV2 with TRBJ1-6, with TRBD1 matching 9 bases. This chain's CDR3 is CASRPGQGITSPLHF. CDR3 coding DNA: TGTGCCAGCCGTCCGGGACAGGGTATAACCTCACCCCTCCACTTT. Full variable domain (rest looked up from reference TRBV2 and TRBJ1-6): EPEVTQTPSHQVTQMGQEVILRCVPISNHLYFYWYRQILGQKVEFLVSFYNNEISEKSEIFDDQFSVERPDGSNFTLKIRSTKLEDSAMYFCASRPGQGITSPLHFGNGTRLTVT.